This T cell receptor (beta chain) was captured in a study of cytomegalovirus exposure and HLA in healthy donors. The length of the CDR3 is 15 residues. The germline V gene has CDR1 LNHNV and CDR2 YYDKDF (reference sequence). The J segment lost 7 bases and the V segment lost 5 bases, leaving 7 bases of the junction unmatched. General study points: Equally common other TCR beta chains were less clonally expanded than HLA-associated ones, a later analysis found. An analysis that came later showed most CMV-associated TCR beta chains appearing HLA-restricted.

60 Vbeta and 13 Jbeta primers were used in PCR. Only in-frame clones appear in the TCRdb table, and some are missing; sequencing was by immunoSEQ multiplex PCR. The sample contains 150,000 to 200,000 clones, 75% to 85% of which appear only once. Concerning this clone: Its antigen is not known.

The sample consisted of PBMCs. The TCR was taken from a young woman in good health and CMV-seronegative. V gene TRBV15 combines with J gene TRBJ2-1; 11 bases are a match to TRBD2. CDR3 DNA: TGTGCCACCAGCTATAGCGGGAGGGTGGGGAATGAGCAGTTCTTC. Encoded protein: CATSYSGRVGNEQFF.